Presented here are 18 T cell receptor beta chains from one specimen sequenced in a study of blood T cell repertoires in COVID-19 (TCRdb year 2020). Library preparation was by the immunoSEQ multiplex PCR assay. Not all clones reach the TCRdb copy of this immuneACCESS table, which keeps in-frame sequences only. Checked studies attribute under half of the gap to unresolved V genes and leave the rest unexplained. The sample table lists about 220,000 clones, 75% to 90% of them with a count of one. 4.5% to 5.5% of the sample lies in the top ten. Sample: peripheral blood. The receptor set was obtained from a woman between 65 and 79 years old with COVID-19, enrolled during active disease.

The genes are TRBV6-5 and TRBJ2-1; D ambiguous. Deletions cut 2 bases from V and 10 bases from J, with 12 bases between. The CDR3 has 13 amino acids. Germline assignment: CDR1 MNHEY and CDR2 SVGAGI. The CDR3 sequence: CASSYQVAREQFF. The DNA of the CDR3 is TGTGCCAGCAGTTACCAGGTGGCTCGAGAGCAGTTCTTC.

The CDR3 region is CASRSAGAETQYF. For the CDR3, the DNA is TGCGCCAGCAGATCGGCGGGAGCGGAGACCCAGTACTTC. The chain has TRBV5-1 and TRBJ2-5, with 7 positions matching TRBD2. The germline V gene encodes CDR1 SGHRS and CDR2 YFSETQ. After removal of 5 bases from V and 5 bases from J, the junction contained 6 bases not matched to a gene. The CDR3 totals 13 residues.

The chain employs TRBV4-1 and TRBJ1-2; 9 nucleotides agree with TRBD1. CDR3 length: 15 residues. With 4 bases clipped from V and 5 bases from J, the junction kept 8 bases outside the gene matches. Germline CDR1 and CDR2: MGHRA and YSYEKL. CDR3 sequence (DNA): TGCGCCAGCAGCCGAGACCGGGACAGGGAATATGGCTACACCTTC. It is translated as CASSRDRDREYGYTF.

This rearrangement joins TRBV7-2 to TRBJ1-3; 9 bases line up with TRBD1. The CDR3 runs to 17 residues. After removal of 3 bases from V and 1 base from J, the junction contained 7 bases not matched to a gene. Germline V lookup: CDR1 SGHTA, CDR2 FQGNSA. CDR3 region: CASSFLGQGLSGNTIYF. The CDR3 DNA is TGTGCCAGCAGCTTCTTAGGACAGGGGTTGTCTGGAAACACCATATATTTT.

A note on this clone: One end of the junction does not line up with germline, which may come from a read error. This rearrangement joins TRBV19 to TRBJ1-2; no clear D. The germline V gene has CDR1 LNHDA and CDR2 SQIVND (reference sequence). This CDR3 has 11 amino acids. The DNA for the CDR3 is TGTGCCAGTAGTAAGAACTCTGGCTACACCTTC. It codes for CASSKNSGYTF.

Comment on this clone: Different DNA sequences within this sample yield the same CDR3. CDR3 protein: CASSLAAGANYGYTF. Here the CDR3 DNA reads TGTGCCAGCAGCTTAGCGGCAGGGGCTAACTATGGCTACACCTTC. The chain carries TRBV11-2 and TRBJ1-2, with TRBD1 as a possible D gene (6 bases). CDR3 size: 15 residues. V lost 1 base and J lost 0, with 9 bases in between. Germline lookup yields CDR1 SGHAT and CDR2 FQNNGV.

The DNA for the CDR3 is TGTGCCAGCAATCCCCTAGCGGGAGTGAATGAGCAGTTCTTC. Translated, it gives CASNPLAGVNEQFF. The chain combines TRBV2 with TRBJ2-1, with TRBD2 identical over 10 bases. Unmatched junction bases numbered 7, after V lost 7 bases and J lost 7 bases. The CDR3 totals 14 residues. Germline CDR1 reads SNHLY; CDR2 reads FYNNEI. Based on the CDR3 plus reference TRBV2 and TRBJ2-1, the full variable domain is EPEVTQTPSHQVTQMGQEVILRCVPISNHLYFYWYRQILGQKVEFLVSFYNNEISEKSEIFDDQFSVERPDGSNFTLKIRSTKLEDSAMYFCASNPLAGVNEQFFGPGTRLTVL.

The chain is built from TRBV5-3 and TRBJ2-2; D remains unclear. TRBV5-3 is an open reading frame whose function is uncertain. V gave up 0 bases and J gave up 5 bases, with 11 bases separating them. The CDR3 is 15 residues long. CDR3 protein: CARSLARSRTGELFF. The CDR3 DNA reads TGTGCCAGAAGCTTGGCCAGGTCAAGGACCGGGGAGCTGTTTTTT.

V gene TRBV7-8 combines with J gene TRBJ2-2; 11 bases agree with TRBD1. There are 15 residues in the CDR3. The germline V gene has CDR1 SGHVS and CDR2 FQNEAQ. Losses at the gene ends were 4 bases for V and 8 bases for J; bases not matched to a gene: 6. In nucleotides, the CDR3 is TGTGCCAGCAGCTCCCGGGACAGGGGGTCTGGGGAGCTGTTTTTT. This encodes CASSSRDRGSGELFF.

The chain carries TRBV27 and TRBJ1-6; perhaps TRBD1 as D (6 bases). This CDR3 comprises 15 residues. V dropped 1 base and J dropped 10 bases, with 14 bases sitting between them. Germline V gene lookup returns CDR1 MNHEY and CDR2 SMNVEV (reference sequence). For the CDR3, the DNA is TGTGCCAGCAGTTTATTGCAGGGGAGTAGATCACCCCTCCACTTT. This sequence encodes CASSLLQGSRSPLHF.

The CDR3 region has the DNA TGCGCCAGCAGTGAGTCTATGGAAACCGGGGAAAAACTGTTTTTT. Residues: CASSESMETGEKLFF. This chain connects TRBV10-1 to TRBJ1-4, with no clear D. This CDR3 region has 15 residues. The germline V and J ends were trimmed by 0 bases and 8 bases, with 13 bases remaining between them. Germline assignment: CDR1 WNHNN and CDR2 SYGVQD (reference sequence).

J is TRBJ2-7 and V is TRBV19, with TRBD1 matching over 7 bases. The J segment lost 2 bases and the V segment lost 1 base, leaving 8 bases of the junction unmatched. CDR3 length: 16 amino acids. Per germline, CDR1 LNHDA and CDR2 SQIVND (reference sequence). CDR3 sequence reads: CASSIAMGTAPYEQYF. CDR3 coding DNA: TGTGCCAGTAGTATAGCGATGGGGACAGCCCCCTACGAGCAGTACTTC.

This chain links TRBV18 with TRBJ2-1, with D maybe TRBD2 (6 bases). The CDR3 contains 13 residues. Germline assignment: CDR1 KGHSH and CDR2 LQKENI. The germline V and J ends were trimmed by 4 bases and 15 bases, with 19 bases remaining between them. CDR3 DNA: TGTGCCAGCTCACAGGAGACCCAACTAGCCCTGTTCTTC. Amino acid sequence: CASSQETQLALFF.

This clone was recorded only once. The rearrangement links TRBV2 to TRBJ1-2; tentatively, D is TRBD1 (6 bases). Per the germline V gene, CDR1 is SNHLY and CDR2 is FYNNEI. The ends were cut back, 6 bases at V and 1 base at J, with 9 bases in the middle. The CDR3 is 13 amino acids. As DNA, the CDR3 is TGTGCCAGCAGCTTGGACAGTAACTATGGCTACACCTTC. Protein product: CASSLDSNYGYTF.

The chain employs TRBV27 and TRBJ1-1; perhaps TRBD1 as D (6 bases). Deletions cut 7 bases from V and 10 bases from J, with 13 bases between. Germline loops: CDR1 MNHEY, CDR2 SMNVEV (reference sequence). CDR3 length: 11 residues. CDR3 region: CASIGGAGAFF. CDR3 sequence (DNA): TGTGCCAGCATTGGGGGGGCTGGAGCTTTCTTT.

The J gene is TRBJ1-2, the V gene TRBV5-1, with 9 bases that match TRBD1. This CDR3 region has 19 residues. V lost 0 bases, J lost 0 bases, and 12 bases stayed unmatched. The V gene's germline CDR1 is SGHRS and CDR2 YFSETQ. The CDR3 here is CASSLDRSLGQGTNYGYTF. DNA for the CDR3: TGCGCCAGCAGCTTGGATCGTTCGTTGGGACAGGGAACTAACTATGGCTACACCTTC.

V usage is TRBV28 and J usage is TRBJ1-4; TRBD1 is a possible D gene (6 bases). The germline V and J ends were trimmed by 10 bases and 6 bases, with 18 bases remaining between them. This CDR3 is 14 amino acids long. Germline CDR1 is MDHEN and CDR2 is SYDVKM. The CDR3 protein is CATQLGGGDEKLFF. CDR3 in DNA: TGTGCCACACAATTAGGAGGGGGGGATGAAAAACTGTTTTTT.

The chain combines TRBV7-3 with TRBJ2-2; a weak D match, TRBD2 (5 bases). The CDR3 extends over 15 amino acids. Between the trimmed V and J ends, which lost 1 base and 4 bases, there was a span of 10 bases. Germline CDR1 reads SGHTA; CDR2 reads FQGTGA. As DNA, the CDR3 is TGTGCCAGCAGCTTAAATCTAGCTGGCACCGGGGAGCTGTTTTTT. Residues: CASSLNLAGTGELFF. Variable domain in full (rest from reference TRBV7-3 and TRBJ2-2): GAGVSQTPSNKVTEKGKYVELRCDPISGHTALYWYRQSLGQGPEFLIYFQGTGAADDSGLPNDRFFAVRPEGSVSTLKIQRTERGDSAVYLCASSLNLAGTGELFFGEGSRLTVL.